The entry below gives a single TCR beta chain sequence along with its context. The data stem from a study of beta chain features in type 1 diabetes. This CDR3 is 16 amino acids long. V trimming: 4 bases; J trimming: 1 base; junction bases outside the gene matches: 7. CDR1 and CDR2 from the germline V gene are SEHNR and FQNEAQ (reference sequence). Expressed TCRB transcripts were sequenced after all isolated RNA was converted to cDNA. The protocol was immunoSEQ multiplex PCR, while the TCRdb copy is restricted to in-frame clones and leaves out a portion. Among around 430,000 clones, around 30% were seen once, and the ten largest hold around 0.065%.

The source material was naive CD4+ T cells from blood. The chain joins TRBV7-9 to TRBJ1-5; 7 nucleotides match TRBD1. The sequence derives from a young man in good health. The CDR3 nucleotides read TGTGCCAGCAGCTCATGGACAGGACTAAGCAATCAGCCCCAGCATTTT. Translated: CASSSWTGLSNQPQHF.